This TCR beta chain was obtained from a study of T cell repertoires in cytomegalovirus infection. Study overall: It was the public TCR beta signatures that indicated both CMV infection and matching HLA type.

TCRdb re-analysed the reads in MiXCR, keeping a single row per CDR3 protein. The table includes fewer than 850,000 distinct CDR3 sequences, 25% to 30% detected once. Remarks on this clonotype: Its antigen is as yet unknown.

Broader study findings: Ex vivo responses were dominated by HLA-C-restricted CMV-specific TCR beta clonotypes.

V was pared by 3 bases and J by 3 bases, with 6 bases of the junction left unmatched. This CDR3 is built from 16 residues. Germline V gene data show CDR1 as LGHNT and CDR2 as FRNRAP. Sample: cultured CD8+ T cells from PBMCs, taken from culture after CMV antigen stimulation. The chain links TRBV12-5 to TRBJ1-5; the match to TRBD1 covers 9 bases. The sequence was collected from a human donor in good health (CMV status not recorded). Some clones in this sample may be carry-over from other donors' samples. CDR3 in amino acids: CASGLGDRAPNQPQHF. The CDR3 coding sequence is TGTGCTAGTGGTTTAGGGGACAGGGCACCCAATCAGCCCCAGCATTTT.